The source of this T cell receptor beta chain is a study of PD-L1 blockade in urothelial cancer. Turning to the study itself: Most patients, about 85% of the roughly 29, were males with bladder-origin cancer. As for prior chemotherapy regimens, patients had received 0 to 3. Blood analysis occurred 3 weeks (second dose) and 6 weeks after treatment start.

Synthetic TCR analog templates were spiked into all PCRs individually. Assay used: immunoSEQ multiplex PCR; TCRdb lists only in-frame clones, some missing. The table includes 70,000 to 75,000 clones, about 88% detected once. V was pared by 7 bases and J by 3 bases, with 7 bases of the junction left unmatched. The length of the CDR3 is 14 residues. The germline CDR1 and CDR2 sequences are MNHNS and SASEGT. The sample here was PBMCs, taken around atezolizumab (anti-PD-L1) treatment. The receptor comes from a man aged 60 to 75 with urothelial cancer. This chain uses TRBV6-1 with TRBJ1-2, with 8 nucleotides matching TRBD1. CDR3 sequence (DNA): TGTGCCAGCACCTTCGGACAGGGCTACTATGGCTACACCTTC. It codes for CASTFGQGYYGYTF.